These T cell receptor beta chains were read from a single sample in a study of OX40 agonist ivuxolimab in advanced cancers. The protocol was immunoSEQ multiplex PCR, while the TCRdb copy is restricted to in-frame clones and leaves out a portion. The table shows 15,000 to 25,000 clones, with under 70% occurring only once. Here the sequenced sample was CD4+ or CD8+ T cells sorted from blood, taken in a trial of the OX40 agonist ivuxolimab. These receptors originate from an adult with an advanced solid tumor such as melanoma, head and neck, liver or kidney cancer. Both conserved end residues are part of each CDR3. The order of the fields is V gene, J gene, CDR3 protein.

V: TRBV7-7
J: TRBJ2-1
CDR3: CASSLTPEYNEQFF

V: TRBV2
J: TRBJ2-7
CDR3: CASSEAYEQYF

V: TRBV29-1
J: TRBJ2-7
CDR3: CSVVGGSSYEQYF

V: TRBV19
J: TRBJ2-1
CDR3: CASSIAATGNEQFF

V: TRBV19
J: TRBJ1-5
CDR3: CASSIDWRVANQPQHF

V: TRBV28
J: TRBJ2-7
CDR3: CASSLVLTGVRSEQYF

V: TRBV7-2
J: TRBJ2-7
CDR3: CASSLLPGSYEQYF

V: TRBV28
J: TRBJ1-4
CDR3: CASSLGTGVDEKLFF

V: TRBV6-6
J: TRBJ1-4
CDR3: CASSSGRDEKLFF

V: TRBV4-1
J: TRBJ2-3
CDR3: CASSQLAGTFTDTQYF

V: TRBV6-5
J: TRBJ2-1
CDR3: CASSYFGNTNEQFF

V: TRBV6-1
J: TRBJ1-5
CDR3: CASSEITGSNQPQHF

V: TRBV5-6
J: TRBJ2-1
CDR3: CASSLGGLEFF

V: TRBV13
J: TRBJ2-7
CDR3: CASSLAGSYEQYF

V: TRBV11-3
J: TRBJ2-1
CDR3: CASSPWTSENYNEQFF

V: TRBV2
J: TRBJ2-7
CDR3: CASSELGLAATSYEQYF

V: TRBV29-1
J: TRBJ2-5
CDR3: CSAGTIGTGEETQYF

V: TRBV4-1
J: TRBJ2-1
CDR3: CASSDGGGGSYNEQFF

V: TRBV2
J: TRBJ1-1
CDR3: CASSDPDREEEAFF

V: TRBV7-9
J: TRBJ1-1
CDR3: CASSLAPEAFF

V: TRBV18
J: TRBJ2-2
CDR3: CASSPPDHPNTGELFF

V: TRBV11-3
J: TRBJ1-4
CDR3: CASSSPGDPNEKLFF

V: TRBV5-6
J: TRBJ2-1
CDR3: CASSVGSFHEQFF

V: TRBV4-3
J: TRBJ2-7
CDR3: CASSQGSVLAEQYF

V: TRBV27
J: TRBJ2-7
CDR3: CASSIDRGRFYEQYF

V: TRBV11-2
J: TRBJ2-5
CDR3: CASSLTSTASETQYF

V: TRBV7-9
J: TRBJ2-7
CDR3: CASSEDLNYEQYF

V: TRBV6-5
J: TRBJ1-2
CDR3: CASSYFGGINYGYTF

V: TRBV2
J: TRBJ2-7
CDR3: CASSDWRVAEQYF

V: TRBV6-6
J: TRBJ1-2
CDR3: CASGLGITNYGYTF

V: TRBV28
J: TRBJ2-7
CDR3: CASSFQDSRQGIRWEQYF

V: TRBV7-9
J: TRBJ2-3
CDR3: CASSLGTGRGTDTQYF

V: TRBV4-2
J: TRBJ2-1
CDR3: CASSQGNEQFF

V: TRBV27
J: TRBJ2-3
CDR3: CASSLDRAPPDTQYF

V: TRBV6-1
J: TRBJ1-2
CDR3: CASTWSAQYGYTF

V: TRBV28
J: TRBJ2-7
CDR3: CASSFGQGPLFEQYF

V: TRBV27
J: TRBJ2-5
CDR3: CASSPPQGPETQYF

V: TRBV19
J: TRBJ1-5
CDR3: CASSIDHGSQPQHF

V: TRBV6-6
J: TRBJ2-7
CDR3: CASSLVAGANYEQYF

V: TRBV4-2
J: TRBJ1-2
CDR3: CASSQMGAPEGYTF

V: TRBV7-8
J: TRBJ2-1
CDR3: CASSLALAGGDEQFF

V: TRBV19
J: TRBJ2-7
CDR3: CASSYLGEDEQYF